Each of the 20 T cell receptor beta chains below was sequenced from the same sample in a study of cytomegalovirus exposure and HLA in healthy donors. In the PCR, 60 Vbeta and 13 Jbeta primers were used. Method: immunoSEQ multiplex PCR; TCRdb's copy keeps in-frame clones and lacks some. The repertoire includes 50,000 or so clones, 72% of them detected once, and over 8% sits in the top ten. The sample comprised PBMCs. These receptor sequences come from a woman in her forties or fifties in good health and CMV-seronegative.

This clone was detected only a few times. The chain joins TRBV11-1 to TRBJ1-2; 7 bases match TRBD1. V lost 4 bases to trimming and J lost 0 bases; unmatched junction nucleotides: 2. Germline lookup yields CDR1 SGHAT and CDR2 FQDESV (reference sequence). The CDR3 spans 14 residues. The DNA of the CDR3 is TGTGCCAGCAGCTCCAGGGGGTCTAACTATGGCTACACCTTC. As protein: CASSSRGSNYGYTF.

J is TRBJ2-5 and V is TRBV19, with D maybe TRBD2 (7 bases). The CDR3 runs 14 residues. Trimming pared 6 bases from V and 1 base from J, leaving 12 bases between. Germline lookup yields CDR1 LNHDA and CDR2 SQIVND (reference sequence). This chain's CDR3 is CASSGGGGQETQYF. The CDR3 nucleotides are TGTGCCAGTAGCGGGGGAGGGGGCCAAGAGACCCAGTACTTC. Based on the CDR3 plus reference TRBV19 and TRBJ2-5, the full variable domain is DGGITQSPKYLFRKEGQNVTLSCEQNLNHDAMYWYRQDPGQGLRLIYYSQIVNDFQKGDIAEGYSVSREKKESFPLTVTSAQKNPTAFYLCASSGGGGQETQYFGPGTRLLVL.

The rearrangement joins TRBV9 to TRBJ2-7; D not resolved. V was trimmed by 3 bases and J by 4 bases, leaving 11 bases between them. Germline values: CDR1 SGDLS, CDR2 YYNGEE. This CDR3 contains 13 residues. CDR3 bases: TGTGCCAGCAGCGGCCCGAGAGCATACGAGCAGTACTTC. Amino acid sequence: CASSGPRAYEQYF.

Only a few counts were recorded for this clone. The chain links TRBV6-5 to TRBJ1-3; D ambiguous. The length of the CDR3 is 13 residues. The germline gives CDR1 MNHEY, CDR2 SVGAGI. V dropped 0 bases and J dropped 10 bases, with 10 bases sitting between them. The CDR3 DNA is TGTGCCAGCAGTTACTCGAGTTCGGGGACCATATATTTT. Its translation is CASSYSSSGTIYF.

This sequence joins TRBV6-1 and TRBJ1-2; D not resolved. Trimming left V 1 base short and J 2 bases short, with 5 bases between. Germline V CDR1 and CDR2: MNHNS, SASEGT. The CDR3 extends over 13 amino acids. In nucleotides, the CDR3 is TGTGCCAGCAGTGAAGGCACAAACTATGGCTACACCTTC. Residues: CASSEGTNYGYTF.

This chain uses TRBV6-5 with TRBJ2-2, with 10 bases aligning to TRBD2. Germline V CDR1 and CDR2: MNHEY, SVGAGI. CDR3 size: 14 residues. J was trimmed by 7 bases and V by 7 bases; bases with no gene match: 6. The CDR3 loop reads CASKWSGGVGELFF. CDR3 nucleotides: TGTGCCAGCAAGTGGAGCGGGGGGGTCGGGGAGCTGTTTTTT.

Comment on this clone: Other nucleotide sequences from this sample produce the same CDR3. The chain recombines TRBV4-3 with TRBJ2-2; 10 bases match TRBD2. V shed 0 bases and J 5 bases; nucleotides not matched to a gene: 3. The CDR3 has 16 amino acids. Germline CDR1 is LGHNA and CDR2 is YSLEER. The CDR3 bases are TGCGCCAGCAGCCAAGACGGGACTAGCGATACCGGGGAGCTGTTTTTT. Amino acid sequence: CASSQDGTSDTGELFF.

The chain links TRBV10-1 to TRBJ2-1; weak D call: TRBD2 (6 bases). V gave up 1 base and J gave up 5 bases, with 12 bases separating them. CDR3 size: 15 residues. Germline CDR1 reads WNHNN; CDR2 reads SYGVQD (reference sequence). CDR3 sequence reads: CASSELASADNEQFF. The DNA of the CDR3 is TGCGCCAGCAGTGAGTTGGCTAGCGCAGACAATGAGCAGTTCTTC.

CDR3: CASSLSPGLMKTQYF. CDR3 sequence (DNA): TGTGCCAGCAGTTTATCCCCAGGGTTGATGAAGACCCAGTACTTC. V and J are TRBV28 and TRBJ2-5, with D possibly being TRBD1 (5 bases). The CDR3 consists of 15 residues. Germline CDR1 is MDHEN and CDR2 is SYDVKM. Trimming shortened V by 1 base and J by 6 bases, and 15 bases separated the two germline ends.

The chain has TRBV7-8 and TRBJ2-1, with TRBD1 identical over 8 bases. Germline V gene data show CDR1 as SGHVS and CDR2 as FQNEAQ. The V gene end was trimmed by 5 bases and the J gene end by 7 bases; junction bases not matched to a gene: 10. This CDR3 has 15 residues. The CDR3 loop is CASSAPQGALNEQFF. The CDR3 DNA reads as TGTGCCAGCAGCGCCCCTCAGGGGGCCCTGAATGAGCAGTTCTTC.

The V call is TRBV5-1, the J call TRBJ1-6; no clear D gene. Deletions cut 2 bases from V and 9 bases from J, with 12 bases between. Germline assignment: CDR1 SGHRS and CDR2 YFSETQ. The CDR3 consists of 14 residues. DNA of the CDR3: TGCGCCAGCAGCTTTGGGCAGAACCCTTCACCCCTCCACTTT. Its translation is CASSFGQNPSPLHF.

The chain combines TRBV7-9 with TRBJ2-3, with 11 bases that match TRBD2. CDR1 is SEHNR, CDR2 FQNEAQ, per germline (reference sequence). V shed 1 base, J shed 4 bases, and the junction held 4 bases outside the gene matches. The CDR3 contains 16 residues. The CDR3 loop is CASSLGLAGGADTQYF. CDR3 bases: TGTGCCAGCAGCTTAGGGCTAGCGGGGGGTGCAGATACGCAGTATTTT.

The chain employs TRBV5-6 and TRBJ2-7, with D perhaps matching TRBD2 (5 bases). The CDR3 sequence is 15 residues long. Germline V gives CDR1 SGHDT, CDR2 YYEEEE. Deletions cut 3 bases from V and 1 base from J, with 14 bases between. For the CDR3, the DNA is TGTGCCAGCAGCTCCCCCGGCGGGCCTTCCTACGAGCAGTACTTC. This encodes CASSSPGGPSYEQYF.

The chain has TRBV7-9 and TRBJ2-2; D gene ambiguous. The CDR3 consists of 15 residues. V dropped 1 base and J dropped 0 bases, with 6 bases sitting between them. Per the germline V gene, CDR1 is SEHNR and CDR2 is FQNEAQ (reference sequence). The CDR3 protein is CASSLGSSNTGELFF. CDR3 nucleotide sequence: TGTGCCAGCAGCTTAGGTTCCTCGAACACCGGGGAGCTGTTTTTT.

This chain uses TRBV21-1 with TRBJ2-5; the D call in the table, TRBD1, was not verified against the DNA. TRBV21-1 is described as a pseudogene. There are 16 residues in the CDR3. This CDR3 is CARHGITGLSGETQYF. The CDR3 region has the DNA TGTGCCAGACACGGCATAACAGGGTTGTCCGGGGAGACCCAGTACTTC.

The chain has TRBV6-5 and TRBJ1-1; tentatively, D is TRBD1 (5 bases). This CDR3 is built from 13 residues. V lost 6 bases, J lost 10 bases, and 18 bases lay in between. Per germline, CDR1 MNHEY and CDR2 SVGAGI. The CDR3 DNA sequence: TGTGCCAGCAGCAAAGGGGAGGGGCTAGGAGCTTTCTTT. Its translation: CASSKGEGLGAFF.

The chain carries TRBV10-1 and TRBJ2-7; 9 positions match TRBD1. V was clipped by 6 bases and J by 5 bases; unmatched bases: 8. This CDR3 has 14 amino acids. Germline CDR1 WNHNN, CDR2 SYGVQD (reference sequence). The CDR3 DNA reads TGCGCCAGCAGCGCCGGGACAGGGAGGCACGAGCAGTACTTC. As protein: CASSAGTGRHEQYF.

The chain is built from TRBV28 and TRBJ1-5; D is perhaps TRBD1 (5 bases). V was shortened by 4 bases and J by 2 bases, with 6 bases between the two germline ends. Germline CDR1 and CDR2: MDHEN and SYDVKM. The CDR3 runs 13 residues. The CDR3 DNA follows: TGTGCCAGCAGTTGGGGCGGCAATCAGCCCCAGCATTTT. Translated, it gives CASSWGGNQPQHF.

The rearrangement uses TRBV30 and TRBJ2-1; a possible D gene is TRBD2 (5 bases). V was cut by 5 bases and J by 10 bases, with 9 bases left in between. Germline CDR1 is GTSNPN and CDR2 is SVGIG (reference sequence). This CDR3 is 10 amino acids long. The CDR3 bases are TGTGCCTGGGGCCCGGGAGAGCAGTTCTTC. The encoded protein is CAWGPGEQFF.

The rearrangement joins TRBV5-8 to TRBJ1-5; D gene uncertain. CDR1 is SGHTS and CDR2 is YDEGEE in the germline V gene. Trimming shortened V by 5 bases and J by 2 bases, and 14 bases separated the two germline ends. The CDR3 has 15 amino acids. The CDR3 region is CASSPGRGGNQPQHF. CDR3 sequence (DNA): TGTGCCAGCAGTCCTGGACGGGGAGGCAATCAGCCCCAGCATTTT.